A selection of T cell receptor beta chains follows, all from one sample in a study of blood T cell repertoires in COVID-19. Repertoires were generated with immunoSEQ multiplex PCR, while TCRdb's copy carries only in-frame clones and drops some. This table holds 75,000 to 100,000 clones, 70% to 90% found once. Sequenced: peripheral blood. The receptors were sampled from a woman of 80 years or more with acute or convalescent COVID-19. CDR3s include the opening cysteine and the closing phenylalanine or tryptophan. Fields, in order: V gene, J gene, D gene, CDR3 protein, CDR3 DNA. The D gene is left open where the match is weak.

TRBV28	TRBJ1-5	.	CASRPRVSNQPQHF	TGTGCCAGCAGACCCAGGGTTAGCAATCAGCCCCAGCATTTT
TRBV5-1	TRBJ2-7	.	CASSLDGRPGEQYF	TGCGCCAGCAGCCTAGACGGAAGGCCCGGCGAGCAGTACTTC
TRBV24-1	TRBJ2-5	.	CATSDSRQAHQETQYF	TGTGCCACCAGTGACTCCAGGCAGGCCCATCAAGAGACCCAGTACTTC
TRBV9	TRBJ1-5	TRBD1	CASSEQGLRNQPQHF	TGTGCCAGCAGCGAACAGGGGTTACGCAATCAGCCCCAGCATTTT
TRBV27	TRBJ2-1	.	CASSLLPYEQFF	TGTGCCAGCAGTTTACTCCCTTATGAGCAGTTCTTC
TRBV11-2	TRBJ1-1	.	CASSLAGSNTEAFF	TGTGCCAGCAGCTTAGCAGGGTCGAACACTGAAGCTTTCTTT
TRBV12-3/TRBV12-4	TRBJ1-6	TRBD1	CASRGQGASPLHF	TGTGCCAGCAGGGGACAGGGCGCGTCACCCCTCCACTTT
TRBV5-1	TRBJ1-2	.	CASSWGPSGGYTF	TGCGCCAGCAGCTGGGGCCCTTCGGGTGGCTACACCTTC
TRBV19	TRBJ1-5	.	CASSIQGFGNQPQHF	TGTGCCAGTAGTATACAGGGGTTTGGCAATCAGCCCCAGCATTTT
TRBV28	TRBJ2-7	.	CASSELGGKVPEQYF	TGTGCCAGCAGTGAGCTGGGCGGGAAGGTTCCCGAGCAGTACTTC
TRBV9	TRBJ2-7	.	CASSVGPTGVYEQYF	TGTGCCAGCAGCGTTGGTCCGACTGGAGTCTACGAGCAGTACTTC